This T cell receptor beta chain was profiled in a study of beta chain features in type 1 diabetes (dated by TCRdb to between 2017 and 2018). Notes on the research overall: No differences in mean age, gender distribution, total cell number or subset yield were found between patients and healthy donors. Naive and central memory subsets were obtained from all 28 donors, but regulatory and stem cell-like memory subsets were isolated from only 8 patients and about 8 healthy donors. In the study, recently diagnosed type 1 diabetes patients and matched healthy donors were compared on the TCRB repertoires of their sorted circulating CD4+ T cell subsets. A total of about 100,000,000 sorted cells were examined across all samples, and RNA yield correlated strongly with the number of cells per subset.

All of the isolated RNA was reverse transcribed with the High Capacity cDNA Reverse Transcription Kit, so expressed TCRB transcripts were sequenced. Deep immunoSEQ sequencing was applied to naive, central memory and regulatory T cell samples, giving an average of about 3.8 million total reads per sample. After sorted cells were lysed in RLT buffer, RNA was extracted with DNase-treated RNeasy Micro or Mini kits, with the choice depending on cell number. To prevent cross-contamination, each cell subset was processed individually, whereas patient and healthy donor samples were processed jointly. The immunoSEQ multiplex PCR was used to amplify TCRB sequences from cDNA, generating 87-bp fragments that spanned the CDR3 region. The amplicons were sequenced using the Illumina HiSeq platform. As for the original processing: Synthetic template baselines were used to correct PCR bias computationally, reads within Hamming distance 2 were collapsed together, and singletons that could not be merged were discarded. Reads were aligned against IMGT to assign V, D and J genes, CDR3 length and insertions or deletions at six rearrangement sites. Within each subset, clonotype counts were normalized to sorted cell number, after which true diversity and Gini coefficients were computed with the tcR R package. Repertoire sharing was quantified using the overlap coefficient calculated on TCRB nucleotide sequences. Out-of-frame TCRB sequences from naive cells were analyzed as a proxy for the pre-selection repertoire. Held by TCRdb, this immuneACCESS table contains in-frame sequences only and omits some clones. Under half of the omission traces to an unresolved V gene where checked; the cause of the rest is unknown. That table is the source of V, J and clone size, and D and trimming were worked out from the DNA. Recorded for this sample are over 600,000 clones; around 12% of them occurred a single time. Roughly 0.12% of the sample is in the top ten clones.

V is shortened by 6 bases, J by 5 bases, and the region joining them spans 19 bases. Counted from cysteine to phenylalanine, this CDR3 has 15 amino acids. Solely the CDR3 DNA is kept, with 45 bases framed from the first base. Taken from the germline V gene, the CDR1 and CDR2 loops are SNHLY and FYNNEI. Study-wide findings and limitations: Type 1 diabetes patients showed a moderate but significant shortening of TCRB CDR3 length in all four CD4+ subsets. Shorter templates might be favored by PCR, yet because patient and control samples were amplified and corrected together, any such skew would affect both groups equally. Sequencing cDNA rather than genomic DNA could over-represent highly expressing activated cells, although activation and CD3 levels did not differ between groups. The naive, central memory and regulatory TCRB repertoires appeared to resemble one another more closely among patients than among healthy donors. Because the HLA sub-analyses included only small numbers of individuals, any influence of HLA type on TCRB rearrangement was left unresolved. Patients with type 1 diabetes made fewer insertions and deleted more nucleotides at VDJ recombination sites, implying thymic rearrangement abnormalities.

A single peripheral blood draw of approximately 110 mL on average was collected from each donor into heparinised tubes. A BD FACSAria II was used to sort naive, central memory, regulatory and stem cell-like memory CD4+ T cells with a panel that included CD45RO, CCR7, CD25, CD127, CD95 and CD27. Every sorted population had a purity above 98%. PBMCs were isolated immediately by Lymphoprep density gradient centrifugation and stained directly without culture. To minimize batch effects, samples were stained and sorted in pairs, one healthy donor with one patient per experiment. The table lists this clone with a few counts. It has no known antigen specificity. Qualities for individual bases were not recorded, and no much larger clone is one base off.

This receptor was obtained from a man younger than 40 with type 1 diabetes. Sequenced material: naive CD4+ T cells from blood. The label giving this sample's cell subset or site can be read as: true naive CD4+ T cells. The chain is assembled from TRBV2 and TRBJ1-2, and the D gene may be TRBD1, 6 bases matching. The DNA sequence follows: TGTGCCAGCAGGCAATTACAGGGAAAGGGGTATGGCTACACCTTC. This sequence encodes CASRQLQGKGYGYTF.